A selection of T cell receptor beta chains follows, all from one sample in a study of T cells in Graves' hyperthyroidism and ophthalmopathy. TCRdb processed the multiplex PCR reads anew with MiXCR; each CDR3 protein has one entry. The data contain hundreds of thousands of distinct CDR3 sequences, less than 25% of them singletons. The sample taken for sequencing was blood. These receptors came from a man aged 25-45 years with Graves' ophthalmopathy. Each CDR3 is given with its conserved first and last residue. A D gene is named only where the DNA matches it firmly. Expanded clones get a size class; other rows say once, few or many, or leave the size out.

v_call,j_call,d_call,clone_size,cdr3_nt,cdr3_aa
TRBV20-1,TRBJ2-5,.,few,TGCAGTGCCCTAGAAGAGACCCAGTACTTC,CSALEETQYF
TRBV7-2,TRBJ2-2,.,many,TGTGCCAGCAGCAAAACAGCGACGAACACCGGGGAGCTGTTTTTT,CASSKTATNTGELFF
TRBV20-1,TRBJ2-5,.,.,TGCAGTGCTAGAGATCGCCCGGAACAAGAGACCCAGTACTTC,CSARDRPEQETQYF
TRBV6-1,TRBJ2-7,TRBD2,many,TGTGCCAGCAGTCCATATGGTCGGACGGGAGGTTACGAGCAGTACTTC,CASSPYGRTGGYEQYF
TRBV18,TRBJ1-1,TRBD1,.,TGTGCCAGCTCACCGCAATCAGGGACAGGGATAAGCATGAACACTGAAGCTTTCTTT,CASSPQSGTGISMNTEAFF
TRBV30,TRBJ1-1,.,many,TGTGCCTGGATCGGACTGGACACTGAAGCTTTCTTT,CAWIGLDTEAFF
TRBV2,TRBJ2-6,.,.,TGTGCCAGCAGTGTGAGTATATATCAGGGGACCGGGGCCAACGTCCTGACTTTC,CASSVSIYQGTGANVLTF
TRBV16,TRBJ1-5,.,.,TGTGCCAGCAGCGAGGGACTCCCTTATCAGCCCCAGCATTTT,CASSEGLPYQPQHF
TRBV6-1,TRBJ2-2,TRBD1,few,TGTGCCAGTTCCGGACAGGTCAACACCGGGGAGCTGTTTTTT,CASSGQVNTGELFF
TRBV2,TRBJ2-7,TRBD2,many,TGTGCCAGCAGCCGAGGACTAGCGGGATGGTACGAGCAGTACTTC,CASSRGLAGWYEQYF
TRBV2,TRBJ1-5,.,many,TGTGCCAGCAGTGGCTCCCTGGGGGGGAATCAGCCCCAGCATTTT,CASSGSLGGNQPQHF
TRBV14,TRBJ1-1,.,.,TGCGCCAGCAGTATGACGGGGAACGCTGAAGCTTTCTTT,CASSMTGNAEAFF
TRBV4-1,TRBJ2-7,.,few,TGCGCCAGCAGTCAGAGAGTAGACGGTTTCTACGAGCAGTACTTC,CASSQRVDGFYEQYF
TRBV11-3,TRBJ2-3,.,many,TGTGCCAGCAGCTTACGGCGGGGTCGGAGCACAGATACGCAGTATTTT,CASSLRRGRSTDTQYF
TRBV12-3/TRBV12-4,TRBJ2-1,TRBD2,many,TGTGCCAGCAGTTTCAGAGCGGGAGTGATACTCTCCTACAATGAGCAGTTCTTC,CASSFRAGVILSYNEQFF
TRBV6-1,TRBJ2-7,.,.,TGTGCCAGCAGCTCCACCTTGGACAGCTTCTCCTACGAGCAGTACTTC,CASSSTLDSFSYEQYF
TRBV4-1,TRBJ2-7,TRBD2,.,TGCGCCAGCAGCCAAGATTGGGGGCTTGGTAGCGGGGGAGGCTACGAGCAGTACTTC,CASSQDWGLGSGGGYEQYF
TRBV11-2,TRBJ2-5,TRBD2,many,TGTGCCAGCAGCTCGGGACTAGCGGTCCAAGAGACCCAGTACTTC,CASSSGLAVQETQYF
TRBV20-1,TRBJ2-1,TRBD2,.,TGCAGTGGACTAGCGGGAGGCTACAATGAGCAGTTCTTC,CSGLAGGYNEQFF
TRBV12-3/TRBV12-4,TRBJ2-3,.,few,TGTGCCAGCAGTTTAAGGTCCGAGGGCGAGGGTGATACGCAGTATTTT,CASSLRSEGEGDTQYF
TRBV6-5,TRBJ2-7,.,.,TGTGCCAGCAGTTACTCGGTGGGGGAGTACGAGCAGTACTTC,CASSYSVGEYEQYF
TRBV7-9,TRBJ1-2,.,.,TGTGCCAGCACCCCCCCCGGGGGGGCGAACTATGGCTACACCTTC,CASTPPGGANYGYTF
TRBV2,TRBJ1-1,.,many,TGTGCCAGCAGTGAAAAGGGACTCCAGAACACTGAAGCTTTCTTT,CASSEKGLQNTEAFF
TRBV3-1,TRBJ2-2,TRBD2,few,TGTGCCAGCAGTCAAGGTAGCGGGAGGAGGAGCGGGGAGCTGTTTTTT,CASSQGSGRRSGELFF
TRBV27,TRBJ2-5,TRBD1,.,TGTGCCAGCAGTCCGTGGACAGGGGCCGCGGTAGAGACCCAGTACTTC,CASSPWTGAAVETQYF
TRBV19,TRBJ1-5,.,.,TGTGCCAGTACCGATCGGGGGGGTGATAGCAATCAGCCCCAGCATTTT,CASTDRGGDSNQPQHF
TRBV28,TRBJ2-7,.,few,TGTGCCAGCAGTGCCGCGGGCGGTACCTACGAGCAGTACTTC,CASSAAGGTYEQYF
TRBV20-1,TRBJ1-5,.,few,TGCAGTGCTAGAGATATAGCGGGGCGTCAGCCCCAGCATTTT,CSARDIAGRQPQHF
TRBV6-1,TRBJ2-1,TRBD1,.,TGTGCCAGCGGGGATACAGGGGGCGTCATCAATGAGCAGTTCTTC,CASGDTGGVINEQFF
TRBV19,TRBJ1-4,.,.,TGTGCCAGAACGCCGCGATTGGAAGGGAGAAGAGAAAAACTGTTTTTT,CARTPRLEGRREKLFF
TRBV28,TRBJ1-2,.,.,TGTGCCAGCAGGACGGACCTTAACTATGGCTACACCTTC,CASRTDLNYGYTF
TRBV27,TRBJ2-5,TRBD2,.,TGTGCCAGCAGTTTTAAGTCTAGCGGTCAAGAGACCCAGTACTTC,CASSFKSSGQETQYF
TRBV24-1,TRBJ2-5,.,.,TGTGCCACCAGTGAGTCGACAGCCCAAGAGACCCAGTACTTC,CATSESTAQETQYF
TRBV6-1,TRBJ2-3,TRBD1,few,TGTGCCAGCAGCAACGAGGGACAGGGGGTGTCAGATACGCAGTATTTT,CASSNEGQGVSDTQYF
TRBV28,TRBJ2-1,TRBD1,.,TGTGCCAGCAGTTTGGACAGGGGGAAGGGACCGGCCTACGAGCAGTTCTTC,CASSLDRGKGPAYEQFF
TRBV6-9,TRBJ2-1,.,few,TGTGCCAGCAGTTACGGCGGGGACAATGAGCAGTTCTTC,CASSYGGDNEQFF
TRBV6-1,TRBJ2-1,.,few,TGTGCCAGCAGTGCCCAGGGACGGGATGAGCAGTTCTTC,CASSAQGRDEQFF
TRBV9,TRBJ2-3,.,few,TGTGCCAGCAGCGTAGAAGGACTAATCTGGGATACGCAGTATTTT,CASSVEGLIWDTQYF
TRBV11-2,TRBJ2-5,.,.,TGTGCCAGCAGCCAGTCGGGACGCCACTACTTC,CASSQSGRHYF
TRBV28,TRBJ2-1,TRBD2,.,TGTGCCAGCAGTTTACAGGGACTAGCGCCCGCCTACAATGAGCAGTTCTTC,CASSLQGLAPAYNEQFF
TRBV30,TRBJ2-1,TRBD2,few,TGTGCCTGGAGTGGACTAGCGGGATTACTAGCAGATGAGCAGCTCTTC,CAWSGLAGLLADEQLF
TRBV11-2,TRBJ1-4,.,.,TGTGCCAGCAGCCGAGGGGCGTTAGGGGAAAAACTGTTTTTT,CASSRGALGEKLFF
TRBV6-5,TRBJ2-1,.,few,TGTGCCAGCAGTTCTGATCCATTTAAGCAGTTCTTC,CASSSDPFKQFF
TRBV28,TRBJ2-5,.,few,TGTGCCAGCAGCTGGGAGGAGGGGGGTTGGGAGACCCAGTACTTC,CASSWEEGGWETQYF
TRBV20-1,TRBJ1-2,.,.,TGCAGTGCTTATGTAGGATCTAACTATGGCTACACCTTC,CSAYVGSNYGYTF
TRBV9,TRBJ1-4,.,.,TGTGCCAGCAGCGCCCCTCCCAATGAAAAACTGTTTTTT,CASSAPPNEKLFF
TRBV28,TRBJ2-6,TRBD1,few,TGTGCCAGCAGTTCTCCGGCCGGGACAGGGGCTCTGGGGGCCAACGTCCTGACTTTC,CASSSPAGTGALGANVLTF
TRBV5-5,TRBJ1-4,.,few,TGTGCCAGCAGCTTTGGGCAGGGTAATGAAAAACTGTTTTTT,CASSFGQGNEKLFF
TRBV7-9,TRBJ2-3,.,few,TGTGCCAGCAGCTTTAAGGCAGGGTCTAGCACAGATACGCAGTATTTT,CASSFKAGSSTDTQYF
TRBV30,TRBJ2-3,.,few,TGTGCCTGGAGTGTAGGTGCCGGGGATACGCAGTATTTT,CAWSVGAGDTQYF